The sequence of this T cell receptor beta chain was determined in a study of cytomegalovirus exposure and HLA in healthy donors. The CDR3 covers 15 residues. The V gene's germline CDR1 is SEHNR and CDR2 FQNEAQ (reference sequence). V shed 4 bases and J shed 0 bases, with 12 bases lying between them. About this clone: Its antigen is not identified.

PCR amplification relied on 60 Vbeta primers (plus 13 Jbeta primers). The table came from immunoSEQ multiplex PCR; TCRdb's copy has only in-frame clones and leaves some out. The sample has approximately 100,000 clones; about 70% are singletons. Study-level points and caveats: For most TCR beta V segments, an earlier analysis put the productive rate at about 90% or about 30% of the time. The HLA-A and HLA-B alleles of most subjects were reportedly predicted accurately from TCR beta sequences. Overall, roughly 150 TCR beta chains were annotated as cytomegalovirus-associated.

V and J are TRBV7-9 and TRBJ2-5, with D uncertain. Sequenced sample: PBMCs. The receptor was isolated from a woman between 50 and 59 years old in good health and CMV-seropositive. The DNA for the CDR3 is TGTGCCAGCAGCTCCACTTTTTTCTACCAAGAGACCCAGTACTTC. Encoded protein: CASSSTFFYQETQYF.